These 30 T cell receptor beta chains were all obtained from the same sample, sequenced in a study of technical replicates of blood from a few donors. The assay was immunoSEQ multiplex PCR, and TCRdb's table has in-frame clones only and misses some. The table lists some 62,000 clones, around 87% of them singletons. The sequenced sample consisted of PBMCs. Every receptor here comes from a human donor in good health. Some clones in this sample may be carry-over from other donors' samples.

The CDR3 loop reads CASSREDRGVDGYTF. CDR3 bases: TGTGCCAGCAGTAGAGAGGACAGGGGGGTCGATGGCTACACCTTC. The chain employs TRBV6-5 and TRBJ1-2, with TRBD1 matching over 10 bases. Germline assignment: CDR1 MNHEY and CDR2 SVGAGI. The V and J ends lost 5 bases and 6 bases, in that order; junction bases with no gene match: 9. The CDR3 consists of 15 residues.

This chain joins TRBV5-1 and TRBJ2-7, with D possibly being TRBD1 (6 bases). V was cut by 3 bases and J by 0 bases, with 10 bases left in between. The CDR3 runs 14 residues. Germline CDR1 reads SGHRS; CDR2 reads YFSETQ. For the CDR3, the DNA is TGCGCCAGCAGCTCCGGGACAAACTCCTACGAGCAGTACTTC. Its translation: CASSSGTNSYEQYF.

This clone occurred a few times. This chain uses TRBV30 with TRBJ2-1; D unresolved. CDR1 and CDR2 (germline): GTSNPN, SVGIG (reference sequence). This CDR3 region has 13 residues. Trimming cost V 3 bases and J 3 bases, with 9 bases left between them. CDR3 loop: CAWRRPNYNEQFF. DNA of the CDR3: TGTGCCTGGAGGAGGCCGAACTACAATGAGCAGTTCTTC. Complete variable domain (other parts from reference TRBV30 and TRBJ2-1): SQTIHQWPATLVQPVGSPLSLECTVEGTSNPNLYWYRQAAGRGLQLLFYSVGIGQISSEVPQNLSASRPQDRQFILSSKKLLLSDSGFYLCAWRRPNYNEQFFGPGTRLTVL.

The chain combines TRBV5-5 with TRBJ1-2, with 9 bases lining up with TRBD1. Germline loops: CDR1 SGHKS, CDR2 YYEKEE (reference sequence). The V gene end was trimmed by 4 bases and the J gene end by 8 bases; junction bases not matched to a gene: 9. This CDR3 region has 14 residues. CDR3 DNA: TGTGCCAGCAGCCGGGACAGGGTCCCATTGGGCTACACCTTC. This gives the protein CASSRDRVPLGYTF. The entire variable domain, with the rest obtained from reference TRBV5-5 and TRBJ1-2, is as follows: DAGVTQSPTHLIKTRGQQVTLRCSPISGHKSVSWYQQVLGQGPQFIFQYYEKEERGRGNFPDRFSARQFPNYSSELNVNALLLGDSALYLCASSRDRVPLGYTFGSGTRLTVV.

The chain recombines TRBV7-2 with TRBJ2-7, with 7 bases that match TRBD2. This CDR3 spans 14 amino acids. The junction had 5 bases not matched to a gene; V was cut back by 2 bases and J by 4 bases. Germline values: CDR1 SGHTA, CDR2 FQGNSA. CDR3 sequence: CASSLQSGIYEQYF. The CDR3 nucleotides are TGTGCCAGCAGCTTACAGAGCGGGATATACGAGCAGTACTTC.

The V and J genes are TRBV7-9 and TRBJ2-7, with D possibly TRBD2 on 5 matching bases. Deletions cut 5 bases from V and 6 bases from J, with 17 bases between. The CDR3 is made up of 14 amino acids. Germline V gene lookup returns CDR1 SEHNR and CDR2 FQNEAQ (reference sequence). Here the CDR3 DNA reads TGTGCCAGCAGCCGAACGGGATCGCTGGGCGAGCAGTACTTC. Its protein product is CASSRTGSLGEQYF.

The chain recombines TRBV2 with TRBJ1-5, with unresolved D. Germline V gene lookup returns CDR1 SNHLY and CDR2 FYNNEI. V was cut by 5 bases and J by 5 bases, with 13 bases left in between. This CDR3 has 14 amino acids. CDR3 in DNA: TGTGCCAGCAGTCCGTGGCAGGATCATCAGCCCCAGCATTTT. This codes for CASSPWQDHQPQHF.

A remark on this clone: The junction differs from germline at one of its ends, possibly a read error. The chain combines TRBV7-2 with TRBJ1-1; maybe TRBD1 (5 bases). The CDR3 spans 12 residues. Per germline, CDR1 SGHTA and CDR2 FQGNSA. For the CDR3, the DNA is TGTGCCAGCAGCCAAGTAGGGGCAGTTCTTTCTTTT. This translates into CASSQVGAVLSF.

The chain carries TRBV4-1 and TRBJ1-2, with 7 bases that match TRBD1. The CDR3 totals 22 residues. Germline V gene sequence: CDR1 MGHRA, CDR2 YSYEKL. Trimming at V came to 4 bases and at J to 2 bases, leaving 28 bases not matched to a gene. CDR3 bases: TGCGCCAGCAGCCCTCGTGAACGTCCGGCCAGGGACAGAAGTGAGTTAAACTATGGCTACACCTTC. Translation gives CASSPRERPARDRSELNYGYTF.

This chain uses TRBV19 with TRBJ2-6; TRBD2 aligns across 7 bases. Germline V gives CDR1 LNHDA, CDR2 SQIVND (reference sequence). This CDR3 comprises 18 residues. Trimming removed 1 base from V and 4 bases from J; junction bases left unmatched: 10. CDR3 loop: CASSIGTAGSVGANVLTF. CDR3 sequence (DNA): TGTGCCAGTAGTATAGGTACAGCGGGGAGTGTAGGGGCCAACGTCCTGACTTTC.

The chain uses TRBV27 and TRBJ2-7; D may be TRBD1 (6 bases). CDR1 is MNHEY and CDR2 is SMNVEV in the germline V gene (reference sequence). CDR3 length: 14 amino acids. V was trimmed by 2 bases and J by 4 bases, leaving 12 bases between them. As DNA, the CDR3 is TGTGCCAGCAGTTTAGGGGGCTCGGGTTACGAGCAGTACTTC. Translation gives CASSLGGSGYEQYF.

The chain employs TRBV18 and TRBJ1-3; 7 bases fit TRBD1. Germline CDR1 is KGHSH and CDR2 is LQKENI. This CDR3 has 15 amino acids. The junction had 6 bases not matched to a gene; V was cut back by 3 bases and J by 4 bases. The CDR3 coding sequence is TGTGCCAGCTCACCCTCACAGGGGAGAGGAAACACCATATATTTT. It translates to CASSPSQGRGNTIYF.

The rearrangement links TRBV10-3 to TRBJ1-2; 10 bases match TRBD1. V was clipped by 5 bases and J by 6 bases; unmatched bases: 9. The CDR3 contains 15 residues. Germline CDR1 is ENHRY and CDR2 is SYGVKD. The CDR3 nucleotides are TGTGCCATCAGTCATAAAGACAGGGGGCTTGATGGCTACACCTTC. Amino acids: CAISHKDRGLDGYTF.

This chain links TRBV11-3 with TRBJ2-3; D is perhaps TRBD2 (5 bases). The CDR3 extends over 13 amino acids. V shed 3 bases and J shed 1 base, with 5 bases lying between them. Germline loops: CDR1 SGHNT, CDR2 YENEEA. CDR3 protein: CASSFGGTDTQYF. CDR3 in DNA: TGTGCCAGCAGCTTCGGGGGCACAGATACGCAGTATTTT.

Here the CDR3 DNA reads TGTGCCTGGAGTGAAGGAGGAATCAAGCCCCAGCATTTT. This translates into CAWSEGGIKPQHF. The chain combines TRBV30 with TRBJ1-5; D call uncertain. Germline lookup yields CDR1 GTSNPN and CDR2 SVGIG (reference sequence). V dropped 1 base and J dropped 8 bases, with 12 bases sitting between them. The CDR3 is made up of 13 amino acids.

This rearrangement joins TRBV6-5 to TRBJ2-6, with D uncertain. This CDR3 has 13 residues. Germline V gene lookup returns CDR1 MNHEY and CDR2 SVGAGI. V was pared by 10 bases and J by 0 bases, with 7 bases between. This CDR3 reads CAIQASGANVLTF. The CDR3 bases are TGTGCCATTCAGGCCTCTGGGGCCAACGTCCTGACTTTC.

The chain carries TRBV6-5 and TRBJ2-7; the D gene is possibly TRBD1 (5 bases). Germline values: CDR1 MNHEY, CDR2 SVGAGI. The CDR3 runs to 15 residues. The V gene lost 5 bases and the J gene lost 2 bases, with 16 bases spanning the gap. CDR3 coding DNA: TGTGCCAGCAGTCCACGGACACTGACCCCCTACGAGCAGTACTTC. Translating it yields CASSPRTLTPYEQYF.

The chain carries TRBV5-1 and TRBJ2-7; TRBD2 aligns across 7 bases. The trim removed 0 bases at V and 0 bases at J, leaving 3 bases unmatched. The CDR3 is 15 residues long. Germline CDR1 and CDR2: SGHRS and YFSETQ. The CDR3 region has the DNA TGCGCCAGCAGCTTGGGGGACTACAGCTCCTACGAGCAGTACTTC. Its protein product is CASSLGDYSSYEQYF.

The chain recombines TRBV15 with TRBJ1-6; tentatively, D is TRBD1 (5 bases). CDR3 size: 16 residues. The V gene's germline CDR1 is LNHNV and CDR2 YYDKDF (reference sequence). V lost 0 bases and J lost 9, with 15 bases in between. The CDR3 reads CATSRDKGLRFSPLHF. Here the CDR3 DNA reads TGTGCCACCAGCAGAGATAAGGGACTGCGATTTTCACCCCTCCACTTT.

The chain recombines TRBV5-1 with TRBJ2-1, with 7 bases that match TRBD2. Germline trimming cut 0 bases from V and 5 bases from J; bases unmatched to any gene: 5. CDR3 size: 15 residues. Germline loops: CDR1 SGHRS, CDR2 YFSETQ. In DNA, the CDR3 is TGCGCCAGCAGCTTGGGCGGGGGATCCCACAATGAGCAGTTCTTC. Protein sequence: CASSLGGGSHNEQFF.

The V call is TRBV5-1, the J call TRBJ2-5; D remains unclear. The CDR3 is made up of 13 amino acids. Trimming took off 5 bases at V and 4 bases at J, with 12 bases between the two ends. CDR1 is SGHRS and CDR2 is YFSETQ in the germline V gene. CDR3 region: CASRSTGSETQYF. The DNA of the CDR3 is TGCGCCAGCAGATCCACCGGGTCAGAGACCCAGTACTTC.

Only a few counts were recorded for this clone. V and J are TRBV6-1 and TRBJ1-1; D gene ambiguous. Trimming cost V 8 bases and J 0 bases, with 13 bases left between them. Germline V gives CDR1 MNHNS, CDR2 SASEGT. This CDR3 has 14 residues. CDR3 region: CASQSGLMNTEAFF. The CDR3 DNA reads TGTGCCAGCCAAAGCGGGCTAATGAACACTGAAGCTTTCTTT.

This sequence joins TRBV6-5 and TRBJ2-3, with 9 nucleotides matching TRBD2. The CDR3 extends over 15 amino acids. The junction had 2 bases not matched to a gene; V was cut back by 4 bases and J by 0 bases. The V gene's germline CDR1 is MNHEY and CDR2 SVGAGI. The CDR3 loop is CASSWTSVSTDTQYF. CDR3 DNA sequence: TGTGCCAGCAGTTGGACTAGCGTAAGCACAGATACGCAGTATTTT.

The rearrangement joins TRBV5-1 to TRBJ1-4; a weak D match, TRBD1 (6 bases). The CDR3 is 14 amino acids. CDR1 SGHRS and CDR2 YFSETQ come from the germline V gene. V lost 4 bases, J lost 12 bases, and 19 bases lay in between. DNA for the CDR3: TGCGCCAGCAGCGCGGACAGACCGGGGGGGGAACTGTTTTTT. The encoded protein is CASSADRPGGELFF.

The CDR3: CASSSGLAYEQYF. The CDR3 DNA reads TGTGCCAGCAGCTCGGGACTAGCTTACGAGCAGTACTTC. The V call is TRBV7-9, the J call TRBJ2-7, with 9 nucleotides matching TRBD2. Germline-derived CDR1 and CDR2 are SEHNR and FQNEAQ (reference sequence). The CDR3 consists of 13 residues. Losses at the gene ends were 4 bases for V and 4 bases for J; bases not matched to a gene: 2.

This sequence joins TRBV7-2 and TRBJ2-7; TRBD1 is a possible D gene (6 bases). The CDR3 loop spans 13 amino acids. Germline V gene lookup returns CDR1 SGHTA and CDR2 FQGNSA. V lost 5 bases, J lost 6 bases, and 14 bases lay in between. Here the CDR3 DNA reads TGTGCCAGCAGCCTGCGACAGGATCTCGAGCAGTACTTC. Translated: CASSLRQDLEQYF.

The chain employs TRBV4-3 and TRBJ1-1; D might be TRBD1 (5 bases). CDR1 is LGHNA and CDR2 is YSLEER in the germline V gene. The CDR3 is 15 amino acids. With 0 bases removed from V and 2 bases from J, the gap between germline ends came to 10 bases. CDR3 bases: TGCGCCAGCAGCCAAGACCGGGACTTAAACACTGAAGCTTTCTTT. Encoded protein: CASSQDRDLNTEAFF.

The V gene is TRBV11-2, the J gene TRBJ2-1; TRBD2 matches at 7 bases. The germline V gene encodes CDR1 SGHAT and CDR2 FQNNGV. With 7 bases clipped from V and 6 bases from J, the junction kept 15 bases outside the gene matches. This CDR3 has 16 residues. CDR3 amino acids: CASINTERGTLNEQFF. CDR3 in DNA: TGTGCCAGCATTAATACGGAGCGGGGAACCCTCAATGAGCAGTTCTTC.

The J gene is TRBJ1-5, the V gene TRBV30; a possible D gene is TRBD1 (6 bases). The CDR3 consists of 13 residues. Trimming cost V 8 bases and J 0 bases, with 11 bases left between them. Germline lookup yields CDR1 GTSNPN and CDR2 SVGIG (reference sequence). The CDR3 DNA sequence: TGTGCCGGGGGGGCTGATAGCAATCAGCCCCAGCATTTT. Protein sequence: CAGGADSNQPQHF.

The CDR3 region has the DNA TGTGCCAGCAGTGAAGCTTTGGCTAGCGGGTACGAGCAGTACTTC. It translates to CASSEALASGYEQYF. The V call is TRBV6-1, the J call TRBJ2-7; 8 nucleotides match TRBD2. CDR1 is MNHNS, CDR2 SASEGT, per germline. The length of the CDR3 is 15 residues. The junction had 5 bases not matched to a gene; V was cut back by 0 bases and J by 4 bases.